The 27 T cell receptor beta chains in this list originate from one sample, sequenced in a study of cytomegalovirus exposure and HLA in healthy donors. Use of 60 Vbeta and 13 Jbeta primers characterized the PCR. TCRdb's copy holds only in-frame clones and misses some; the assay was immunoSEQ multiplex PCR. Here the sample spans about 120,000 clones, around four fifths being singletons. The sequencing sample was made of PBMCs. These receptors all come from a young man in good health and CMV-seropositive.

The rearrangement uses TRBV4-1 and TRBJ1-1; D possibly corresponds to TRBD1 (5 bases). The ends were cut back, 1 base at V and 0 bases at J, with 21 bases in the middle. This CDR3 region has 19 residues. Per the germline V gene, CDR1 is MGHRA and CDR2 is YSYEKL. In DNA, the CDR3 is TGCGCCAGCAGCCAAGGGATCCTCCAGCGGGCGGGGCTGAACACTGAAGCTTTCTTT. Encoded protein: CASSQGILQRAGLNTEAFF.

The gene calls are TRBV7-9 and TRBJ1-1; TRBD1 matches at 7 bases. The CDR3 is 15 amino acids. The J segment lost 6 bases and the V segment lost 1 base, leaving 8 bases of the junction unmatched. Per germline, CDR1 SEHNR and CDR2 FQNEAQ (reference sequence). CDR3 sequence: CASSLDARGEAEAFF. DNA of the CDR3: TGTGCCAGCAGCTTAGATGCCAGGGGGGAGGCTGAAGCTTTCTTT.

The chain joins TRBV14 to TRBJ1-6; D ambiguous. CDR1 is SGHDN and CDR2 is FVKESK in the germline V gene. There are 14 residues in the CDR3. V was cut by 1 base and J by 7 bases, with 8 bases left in between. CDR3 residues: CASSQGWANSPLHF. DNA of the CDR3: TGTGCCAGCAGCCAAGGCTGGGCCAATTCACCCCTCCACTTT.

The chain is built from TRBV11-2 and TRBJ2-3; 9 nucleotides line up with TRBD2. The V and J ends lost 5 bases and 11 bases, in that order; junction bases with no gene match: 20. CDR1 SGHAT and CDR2 FQNNGV come from the germline V gene. The CDR3 runs to 17 residues. In DNA, the CDR3 is TGTGCCAGCAGCCCCCGATCCCTAGCGGGGACCTCTTCGGGGCAGTATTTT. Translation gives CASSPRSLAGTSSGQYF.

This clone was counted only a few times. V and J are TRBV30 and TRBJ1-4; TRBD1 is a possible D gene (5 bases). The germline V and J ends were trimmed by 4 bases and 5 bases, with 14 bases remaining between them. The germline V gene encodes CDR1 GTSNPN and CDR2 SVGIG (reference sequence). The CDR3 spans 14 residues. CDR3 sequence: CAWNHGQSNEKLFF. The DNA for the CDR3 is TGTGCCTGGAATCACGGACAATCCAATGAAAAACTGTTTTTT.

The rearrangement joins TRBV10-3 to TRBJ2-2; 8 bases map to TRBD1. Trimming cost V 6 bases and J 4 bases; bases outside gene matches: 7. Germline CDR1 is ENHRY and CDR2 is SYGVKD. The CDR3 is 15 residues long. CDR3 bases: TGTGCCATCAGCCCCGGACAGGGACTCACCGGGGAGCTGTTTTTT. This gives the protein CAISPGQGLTGELFF.

This rearrangement joins TRBV18 to TRBJ1-1; weak D call: TRBD1 (5 bases). Germline V gives CDR1 KGHSH, CDR2 LQKENI. This CDR3 has 13 residues. V lost 0 bases and J lost 8, with 10 bases in between. The CDR3 DNA reads TGTGCCAGCTCACCACCTTTTCCAGGGGAAGCTTTCTTT. This translates into CASSPPFPGEAFF.

This rearrangement joins TRBV28 to TRBJ1-1; tentatively, D is TRBD1 (5 bases). Deletions cut 6 bases from V and 10 bases from J, with 12 bases between. Per the germline V gene, CDR1 is MDHEN and CDR2 is SYDVKM. The CDR3 runs 11 residues. In nucleotides, the CDR3 is TGTGCCAGCAGCAGGGTGGAGGGAGCTTTCTTT. It translates to CASSRVEGAFF.

By share, this clone counts as medium-sized. The chain couples TRBV4-1 to TRBJ2-1, with 10 bases aligning to TRBD2. This CDR3 is built from 15 residues. CDR1 is MGHRA and CDR2 is YSYEKL in the germline V gene. Germline trimming cut 1 base from V and 10 bases from J; bases unmatched to any gene: 7. CDR3 DNA: TGCGCCAGCAGCCAAGGGGGACTAGCGACCGCGGAGCAGTTCTTC. This sequence encodes CASSQGGLATAEQFF.

This clone was seen only a few times. The chain uses TRBV11-2 and TRBJ1-1, with 10 bases lining up with TRBD1. The germline V gene encodes CDR1 SGHAT and CDR2 FQNNGV. J gave up 4 bases and V 3 bases, and 5 bases lay outside the gene matches. CDR3 length: 15 amino acids. CDR3 protein: CASSFLGQGSTEAFF. DNA for the CDR3: TGTGCCAGCAGCTTTTTGGGACAGGGGAGCACTGAAGCTTTCTTT.

The chain is built from TRBV13 and TRBJ2-3, with 11 bases that match TRBD1. V shed 4 bases, J shed 2 bases, and the junction held 5 bases outside the gene matches. Germline V CDR1 and CDR2: PRHDT, FYEKMQ (reference sequence). The length of the CDR3 is 16 residues. CDR3 bases: TGTGCCAGCAGCTCGCGGGACAGGGGGAACACAGATACGCAGTATTTT. Its protein product is CASSSRDRGNTDTQYF.

V is TRBV5-4 and J is TRBJ2-1, with 9 bases matching TRBD2. CDR1 and CDR2 (germline): SGHNT, YYREEE (reference sequence). Unmatched junction bases numbered 5, after V lost 4 bases and J lost 0 bases. The CDR3 spans 16 residues. DNA for the CDR3: TGTGCCAGCAGCGTTCAGCGGGGGGTCTCCTACAATGAGCAGTTCTTC. It yields the protein CASSVQRGVSYNEQFF.

The table lists this clone with a few counts. This chain connects TRBV18 to TRBJ1-1; TRBD1 is a possible D gene (6 bases). CDR1 is KGHSH and CDR2 is LQKENI in the germline V gene. CDR3 size: 16 residues. V gave up 3 bases and J gave up 1 base, with 15 bases separating them. This CDR3 is CASSPVPGHANTEAFF. The CDR3 DNA follows: TGTGCCAGCTCACCGGTTCCGGGACACGCGAACACTGAAGCTTTCTTT.

This clone was seen only a few times. One end of the junction varies from germline; a read error may be responsible. V and J are TRBV18 and TRBJ2-7; D might be TRBD1 (7 bases). Germline V gene sequence: CDR1 KGHSH, CDR2 LQKENI. CDR3 length: 23 amino acids. This CDR3 reads CASSPHLAAGGSGTPIPSYEQYF. In DNA, the CDR3 is TGTGCCAGCTCTCCACACCTAGCTGCAGGGGGGAGTGGGACTCCTATCCCATCCTACGAGCAGTACTTC.

The chain joins TRBV6-5 to TRBJ1-5, with 8 bases fitting TRBD1. V shed 6 bases, J shed 3 bases, and the junction held 7 bases outside the gene matches. The CDR3 sequence is 15 residues long. The germline CDR1 and CDR2 sequences are MNHEY and SVGAGI. The CDR3 DNA sequence: TGTGCCAGCAGCGGAGGACAGGGACCCAATCAGCCCCAGCATTTT. Translation gives CASSGGQGPNQPQHF.

The chain joins TRBV11-2 to TRBJ1-1; D may be TRBD1 (5 bases). Germline assignment: CDR1 SGHAT and CDR2 FQNNGV. The V end was cut by 6 bases, the J end by 0 bases, with 14 bases between. The CDR3 length is 15 residues. CDR3 nucleotide sequence: TGTGCCAGCAGTCAAAGGCGACAGCTGAACACTGAAGCTTTCTTT. Its protein product is CASSQRRQLNTEAFF.

The J gene is TRBJ2-1, the V gene TRBV11-3, with 10 nucleotides matching TRBD2. This CDR3 spans 15 amino acids. The germline V gene has CDR1 SGHNT and CDR2 YENEEA. The V and J ends lost 6 bases and 7 bases, in that order; junction bases with no gene match: 9. CDR3 loop: CASSRSGGAWNEQFF. DNA for the CDR3: TGTGCCAGCAGTCGCAGCGGGGGGGCCTGGAATGAGCAGTTCTTC.

The genes are TRBV5-1 and TRBJ1-1; 7 positions match TRBD1. Per the germline V gene, CDR1 is SGHRS and CDR2 is YFSETQ. Trimming removed 0 bases from V and 2 bases from J; junction bases left unmatched: 4. The CDR3 has 15 amino acids. The CDR3 DNA reads TGCGCCAGCAGCTTGGGACAGGGAGGTAACACTGAAGCTTTCTTT. This sequence encodes CASSLGQGGNTEAFF.

V and J are TRBV5-5 and TRBJ2-6; 7 nucleotides match TRBD1. This CDR3 spans 18 amino acids. The germline CDR1 and CDR2 sequences are SGHKS and YYEKEE (reference sequence). V trimming: 1 base; J trimming: 2 bases; junction bases outside the gene matches: 9. In DNA form, the CDR3 reads TGTGCCAGCAGCTTGTTTACAGGGGATAAACCTGGGGCCAACGTCCTGACTTTC. It codes for CASSLFTGDKPGANVLTF.

The chain combines TRBV5-1 with TRBJ1-3; tentatively, D is TRBD1 (6 bases). The CDR3 covers 15 residues. Trimming left V 3 bases short and J 3 bases short, with 13 bases between. CDR1 and CDR2 from the germline V gene are SGHRS and YFSETQ. Here the CDR3 reads CASSSNQGYGNTIYF. The CDR3 DNA reads TGCGCCAGCAGCTCTAACCAGGGGTATGGAAACACCATATATTTT.

This clone was recorded a few times. The V call is TRBV6-1, the J call TRBJ1-6; D remains ambiguous. Germline V gene lookup returns CDR1 MNHNS and CDR2 SASEGT. The CDR3 runs to 15 residues. The V end lost 0 bases, the J end lost 7 bases, and 10 bases lay between the germline ends. The CDR3 DNA reads as TGTGCCAGCAGTGAAGCGGCGGGCAGAAATTCACCCCTCCACTTT. It specifies CASSEAAGRNSPLHF.

The J gene is TRBJ2-1, the V gene TRBV4-2; 7 positions match TRBD2. The germline V gene has CDR1 LGHNA and CDR2 YNFKEQ. The CDR3 is made up of 16 amino acids. The V and J ends lost 5 bases and 7 bases, in that order; junction bases with no gene match: 14. CDR3 sequence reads: CASSALGGTGRNEQFF. In DNA, the CDR3 is TGTGCCAGCAGCGCCCTGGGAGGGACTGGTCGGAATGAGCAGTTCTTC.

This clone was picked up a small number of times. This chain links TRBV5-6 with TRBJ1-5, with D unresolved. The V gene's germline CDR1 is SGHDT and CDR2 YYEEEE. The CDR3 loop spans 12 amino acids. Deletions cut 4 bases from V and 4 bases from J, with 6 bases between. The CDR3 loop is CASSVENQPQHF. The DNA for the CDR3 is TGTGCCAGCAGCGTAGAGAATCAGCCCCAGCATTTT.

The genes are TRBV6-1 and TRBJ2-3; 10 bases agree with TRBD2. J gave up 3 bases and V 6 bases, and 6 bases lay outside the gene matches. Germline CDR1 MNHNS, CDR2 SASEGT. The CDR3 loop spans 15 amino acids. The CDR3 nucleotides are TGTGCCAGCAGCAAAAGCGGGGGGGCGACAGATACGCAGTATTTT. Translation: CASSKSGGATDTQYF.

In its sample, this clone was seen once. The rearrangement links TRBV7-9 to TRBJ1-3; D ambiguous. CDR1 SEHNR and CDR2 FQNEAQ come from the germline V gene (reference sequence). CDR3 length equals 15 residues. V was clipped by 1 base and J by 2 bases, with 9 bases between them. In DNA form, the CDR3 reads TGTGCCAGCAGCTTAGAGTCCGGGGCTGGAAACACCATATATTTT. Translating gives CASSLESGAGNTIYF.

This chain joins TRBV6-5 and TRBJ2-5, with D possibly matching TRBD2 (6 bases). Trimming removed 4 bases from V and 5 bases from J, with 20 bases in between. CDR1 is MNHEY and CDR2 is SVGAGI in the germline V gene. The CDR3 runs to 16 residues. CDR3 DNA: TGTGCCAGCAGTTGGGAGGCCCGAACCTCCCGGGAGACCCAGTACTTC. Translating it yields CASSWEARTSRETQYF.

The chain combines TRBV7-9 with TRBJ1-4; D might be TRBD1 (6 bases). V was pared by 1 base and J by 7 bases, with 13 bases between. The CDR3 extends over 15 amino acids. Germline V gene data show CDR1 as SEHNR and CDR2 as FQNEAQ (reference sequence). CDR3 DNA sequence: TGTGCCAGCAGCTTAGATCCAGGGGCGGGTGAAAAACTGTTTTTT. Protein sequence: CASSLDPGAGEKLFF.